This T cell receptor (beta chain) derives from a study of technical replicates of blood from a handful of donors. The table came from immunoSEQ multiplex PCR; TCRdb's copy has only in-frame clones and leaves some out. The table includes around 60,000 clones, 85% to 95% detected once. CDR3 length: 12 residues. Trimming removed 3 bases from V and 13 bases from J, with 10 bases in between. Germline CDR1 and CDR2: PRHDT and FYEKMQ (reference sequence). This rearrangement joins TRBV13 to TRBJ1-6; D is perhaps TRBD1 (6 bases). The sample was PBMCs. The TCR was taken from a human donor in good health. Some clones in this sample may be carry-over from other donors' samples. The CDR3: CASSFTGTPLHF. In DNA, the CDR3 is TGTGCCAGCAGCTTCACAGGGACCCCCCTCCACTTT.